The 14 T cell receptor beta chains below all came from one sample that was sequenced in a study of HIV-infected patients and healthy controls. Reverse transcription used around 540 ng RNA and constant-region primers for alpha and beta. Separate chain-specific third strand synthesis with multiplexing indices produced the alpha and beta libraries. One entry per CDR3 protein, called by TCRdb with MiXCR from the 5' RACE reads. Of 6,000 to 8,500 distinct CDR3 sequences listed, around 8.6% are singletons. Whole blood was used without fractionation, so all unsorted peripheral T cells were included. Sequencing used blood, obtained before antiretroviral therapy. These receptors all stem from an adult with HIV infection.

Only a few counts were recorded for this clonotype. The CDR3 here is CSGCPTGSSTDTQYF. The CDR3 DNA sequence: TGCAGCGGCTGCCCCACAGGGTCTAGCACAGATACGCAGTATTTT. This rearrangement joins TRBV29-1 to TRBJ2-3; the D gene is possibly TRBD1 (6 bases). Germline assignment: CDR1 SQVTM and CDR2 ANQGSEA. V gave up 7 bases and J gave up 0 bases, with 17 bases separating them. This CDR3 spans 15 amino acids.

This clonotype was seen ten or more times. CDR3 bases: TGCGCCAGCAGCTCAAGGACAGGGGCCTACGAGCAGTACTTC. The encoded protein is CASSSRTGAYEQYF. The chain links TRBV5-1 to TRBJ2-7, with 9 bases aligning to TRBD1. Per germline, CDR1 SGHRS and CDR2 YFSETQ. V lost 3 bases to trimming and J lost 2 bases; unmatched junction nucleotides: 3. CDR3 length: 14 amino acids. Filled out from reference TRBV5-1 and TRBJ2-7, the complete variable domain reads KAGVTQTPRYLIKTRGQQVTLSCSPISGHRSVSWYQQTPGQGLQFLFEYFSETQRNKGNFPGRFSGRQFSNSRSEMNVSTLELGDSALYLCASSSRTGAYEQYFGPGTRLTVT.

This clonotype was seen ten or more times. The chain links TRBV12-3 or TRBV12-4 to TRBJ1-4; TRBD1 aligns across 10 bases. J was trimmed by 7 bases and V by 5 bases; bases with no gene match: 7. The CDR3 spans 15 residues. DNA for the CDR3: TGTGCCAGCAGTAGATCCGGGACAGGGGTTGAAAAACTGTTTTTT. Translation gives CASSRSGTGVEKLFF.

V gene TRBV4-2 combines with J gene TRBJ2-7, with 10 bases matching TRBD2. The length of the CDR3 is 16 residues. V lost 0 bases, J lost 6 bases, and 8 bases stayed unmatched. Germline V gene lookup returns CDR1 LGHNA and CDR2 YNFKEQ. CDR3 amino acids: CASSQDRSGRACEQYF. CDR3 DNA sequence: TGTGCCAGCAGCCAAGATAGGAGCGGGAGGGCCTGCGAGCAGTACTTC.

This clonotype was seen at least ten times. The V call is TRBV10-3, the J call TRBJ1-1, with D possibly being TRBD1 (5 bases). The V gene's germline CDR1 is ENHRY and CDR2 SYGVKD. CDR3 length: 18 amino acids. V dropped 0 bases and J dropped 1 base, with 18 bases sitting between them. For the CDR3, the DNA is TGTGCCATCAGTGAGTCTAGGGGTGTTCGGATCGCGAACACTGAAGCTTTCTTT. Its protein is CAISESRGVRIANTEAFF.

J is TRBJ2-7 and V is TRBV27; TRBD2 matches at 14 bases. Germline trimming cut 5 bases from V and 9 bases from J; bases unmatched to any gene: 6. The CDR3 is 14 residues long. Germline CDR1 is MNHEY and CDR2 is SMNVEV (reference sequence). Written as DNA, the CDR3 is TGTGCCAGCAGTCGACTAGCGGGAGGGTTCGGGCAGTACTTC. Its protein is CASSRLAGGFGQYF.

By proportion, this clonotype is medium-sized. The J gene is TRBJ1-1, the V gene TRBV6-5; a possible D gene is TRBD1 (5 bases). Germline V gene lookup returns CDR1 MNHEY and CDR2 SVGAGI. CDR3 size: 16 residues. Trimming stripped 4 bases from V and 5 bases from J, with 20 bases between. This CDR3 reads CASSSTSKRGWTEAFF. In nucleotides, the CDR3 is TGTGCCAGCAGTTCTACCTCGAAAAGGGGCTGGACTGAAGCTTTCTTT.

This clonotype was found many times. J is TRBJ1-6 and V is TRBV7-2; D is perhaps TRBD1 (5 bases). V lost 0 bases, J lost 10 bases, and 7 bases lay in between. This CDR3 spans 13 amino acids. CDR1 and CDR2 (germline): SGHTA, FQGNSA. CDR3 amino acids: CASSLAGDSPLHF. CDR3 sequence (DNA): TGTGCCAGCAGCTTAGCGGGGGACTCACCCCTCCACTTT.

This clonotype is labeled medium-sized (0.01 to 0.1%). This chain's CDR3 is CASSYNFLVHTEAFF. The DNA of the CDR3 is TGTGCCAGCAGTTACAACTTTCTGGTGCACACTGAAGCTTTCTTT. V is TRBV6-5 and J is TRBJ1-1, with D unclear. Trimming left V 2 bases short and J 3 bases short, with 13 bases between. The CDR3 is made up of 15 amino acids. Germline CDR1 is MNHEY and CDR2 is SVGAGI.

This clonotype turned up a few times. The rearrangement joins TRBV20-1 to TRBJ2-7; TRBD1 aligns across 10 bases. Per the germline V gene, CDR1 is DFQATT and CDR2 is SNEGSKA (reference sequence). J lost 2 bases, V lost 5 bases, and 6 bases had no gene match. The CDR3 runs to 14 residues. This CDR3 is CSAPWTGGPYEQYF. The CDR3 DNA reads as TGCAGTGCTCCATGGACAGGGGGACCCTACGAGCAGTACTTC.

This clonotype was observed many times. J is TRBJ1-1 and V is TRBV29-1, with D maybe TRBD1 (6 bases). V lost 4 bases, J lost 4 bases, and 16 bases lay in between. Germline CDR1 reads SQVTM; CDR2 reads ANQGSEA. This CDR3 is 14 amino acids long. The CDR3: CSVGTARGSTEAFF. In DNA, the CDR3 is TGCAGCGTTGGGACAGCGAGGGGTAGCACTGAAGCTTTCTTT.

This clonotype is medium-sized. This sequence joins TRBV7-2 and TRBJ2-3; 11 bases map to TRBD2. The CDR3 spans 16 residues. Losses at the gene ends were 0 bases for V and 6 bases for J; bases not matched to a gene: 5. CDR1 is SGHTA and CDR2 is FQGNSA in the germline V gene. The CDR3, as DNA: TGTGCCAGCAGCTTAGCTAGCGGGGGGGCCATGGATACGCAGTATTTT. Translated, it gives CASSLASGGAMDTQYF.

The V and J genes are TRBV19 and TRBJ1-1; D might be TRBD1 (6 bases). In germline, CDR1 is LNHDA, CDR2 SQIVND (reference sequence). V lost 10 bases, J lost 8 bases, and 20 bases lay in between. There are 13 residues in the CDR3. The CDR3 DNA is TGTGCCACCGCGACTGAACTCGGGACAGAAGCTTTCTTT. It codes for CATATELGTEAFF.

In its sample, this clonotype was seen many times. The rearrangement links TRBV12-3 or TRBV12-4 to TRBJ1-6; no clear D. The CDR3 covers 15 residues. The V end lost 5 bases, the J end lost 3 bases, and 11 bases lay between the germline ends. The CDR3 here is CASSPRTGYNSPLHF. The CDR3 coding sequence is TGTGCCAGCAGTCCCCGGACGGGCTATAATTCACCCCTCCACTTT.